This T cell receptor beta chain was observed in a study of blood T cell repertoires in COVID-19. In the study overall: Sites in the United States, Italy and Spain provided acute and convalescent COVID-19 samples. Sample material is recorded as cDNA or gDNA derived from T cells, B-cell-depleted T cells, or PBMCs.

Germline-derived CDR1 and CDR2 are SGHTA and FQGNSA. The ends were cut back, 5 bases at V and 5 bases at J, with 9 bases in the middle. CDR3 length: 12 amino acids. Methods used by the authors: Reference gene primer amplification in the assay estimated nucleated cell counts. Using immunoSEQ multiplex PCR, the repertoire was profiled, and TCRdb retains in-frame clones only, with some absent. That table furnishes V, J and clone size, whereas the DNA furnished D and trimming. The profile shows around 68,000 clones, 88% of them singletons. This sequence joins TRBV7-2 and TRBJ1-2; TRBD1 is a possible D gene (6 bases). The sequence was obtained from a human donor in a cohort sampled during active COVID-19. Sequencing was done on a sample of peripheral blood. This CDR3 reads CASSPQGYGYTF. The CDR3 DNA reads TGTGCCAGCAGCCCACAGGGTTATGGCTACACCTTC.